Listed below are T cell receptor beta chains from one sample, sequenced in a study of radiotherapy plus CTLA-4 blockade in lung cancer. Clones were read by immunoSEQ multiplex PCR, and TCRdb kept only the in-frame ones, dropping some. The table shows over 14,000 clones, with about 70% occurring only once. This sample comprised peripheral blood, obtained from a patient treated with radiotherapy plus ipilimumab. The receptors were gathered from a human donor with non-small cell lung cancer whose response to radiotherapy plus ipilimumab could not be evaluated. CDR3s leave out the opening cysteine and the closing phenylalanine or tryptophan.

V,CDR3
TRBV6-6,ASSYKGQGARAF
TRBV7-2,ASSDGTNSNQPQH
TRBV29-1,SVVEGARGYT
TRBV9,ASSVAPQGDSGNTIY
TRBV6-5,ASSSGTDTQY
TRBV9,ASSVGTTTSPGELF
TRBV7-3,ASSFSPGDTEAF
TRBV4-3,ASSQEYAISDTQY
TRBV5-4,ASSLYGENQPQH
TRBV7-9,ASSPEVEMGYT
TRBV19,ASRALESGANVLT
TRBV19,ASSIWGEQGADTGELF
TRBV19,ASSFVPTGVPTYGYT
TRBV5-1,ASSLAGTGFLAF
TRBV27,ASSRDLSAYNEQF
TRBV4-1,ASSLADSPLH
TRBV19,ASSSLEIGGGASGYT
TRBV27,ASSFSIAGFSYEQY
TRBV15,ATSSRRGTDTQY
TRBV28,ASTAAGDSTSPLH
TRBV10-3,AIEGGSHGYT
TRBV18,ASLQVPMNTEAF
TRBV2,ASSRGMNTEAF
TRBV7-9,ASSSSEGYETQY
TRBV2,ASSLQGRRTEAF
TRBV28,ASSPPLGQAGTEAF
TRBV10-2,ASSERWGGIYEQF
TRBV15,ATSTGFSNEKLF
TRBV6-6,ASSYPGHSNQPQH